A selection of T cell receptor beta chains follows, all from one sample in a study of cytomegalovirus exposure and HLA in healthy donors. This table comes from immunoSEQ multiplex PCR, and its TCRdb copy is limited to in-frame clones, with some not included. Its table lists approximately 70,000 clones. Input material: PBMCs. The receptors stem from a woman aged 30 to 39 in good health and CMV-seronegative. Each CDR3 is given with its conserved first and last residue. D genes are given only for firm matches.

CDR3: CASSLTGITGELFF
DNA: TGTGCCAGCAGTTTGACAGGCATCACCGGGGAGCTGTTTTTT
J: TRBJ2-2
V: TRBV28
D: -

CDR3: CASSTQGSEQYF
DNA: TGTGCCAGCAGCACGCAGGGCTCCGAGCAGTACTTC
J: TRBJ2-7
V: TRBV7-9
D: -

CDR3: CAIRTEGQPQHF
DNA: TGTGCCATCAGGACGGAGGGTCAGCCCCAGCATTTT
J: TRBJ1-5
V: TRBV10-3
D: -

CDR3: CASSFYKNGETQYF
DNA: TGTGCCAGCAGCTTTTATAAGAACGGGGAGACCCAGTACTTC
J: TRBJ2-5
V: TRBV7-3
D: -

CDR3: CASSPPGLGETQYF
DNA: TGTGCTAGCAGCCCTCCGGGACTAGGAGAGACCCAGTACTTC
J: TRBJ2-5
V: TRBV7-7
D: TRBD2

CDR3: CASSLVVTGEQYF
DNA: TGTGCCAGCAGCTTAGTCGTCACGGGCGAGCAGTACTTC
J: TRBJ2-7
V: TRBV7-6
D: -

CDR3: CASSDDRGGSGNSPLHF
DNA: TGTGCCAGCAGTGACGATAGGGGAGGGAGTGGGAATTCACCCCTCCACTTT
J: TRBJ1-6
V: TRBV6-1
D: -

CDR3: CASSPGQTNTEAFF
DNA: TGTGCCAGCTCACCAGGACAGACGAACACTGAAGCTTTCTTT
J: TRBJ1-1
V: TRBV18
D: -

CDR3: CASSQERGLYF
DNA: TGCGCCAGCAGCCAAGAAAGGGGTTTGTACTTC
J: TRBJ2-7
V: TRBV4-1
D: -

CDR3: CASSGGARRWWGDTEAFF
DNA: TGTGCCAGCAGCGGGGGGGCCAGGCGGTGGTGGGGGGACACTGAAGCTTTCTTT
J: TRBJ1-1
V: TRBV5-6
D: -

CDR3: CASSSGTSVTEQYF
DNA: TGTGCCAGCAGCTCCGGGACTTCCGTCACCGAGCAGTACTTC
J: TRBJ2-7
V: TRBV11-3
D: -

CDR3: CASSQDPPGESGNTIYF
DNA: TGCGCCAGCAGCCAAGACCCGCCAGGGGAATCTGGAAACACCATATATTTT
J: TRBJ1-3
V: TRBV4-3
D: -

CDR3: CASSFEGVREKLFF
DNA: TGCGCCAGCAGCTTTGAAGGAGTGCGTGAAAAACTGTTTTTT
J: TRBJ1-4
V: TRBV5-1
D: -

CDR3: CASSQVEAGLVQPQHF
DNA: TGCGCCAGCAGCCAAGTTGAGGCAGGGTTAGTTCAGCCCCAGCATTTT
J: TRBJ1-5
V: TRBV4-1
D: -

CDR3: CASSARQGYGTEAFF
DNA: TGTGCCAGTAGTGCGAGACAGGGTTACGGCACTGAAGCTTTCTTT
J: TRBJ1-1
V: TRBV19
D: TRBD1

CDR3: CAWTAAGEKLFF
DNA: TGTGCCTGGACAGCCGCAGGAGAAAAACTGTTTTTT
J: TRBJ1-4
V: TRBV30
D: -

CDR3: CASSRQGIPYQPQHF
DNA: TGTGCCAGTAGCCGACAGGGGATTCCCTATCAGCCCCAGCATTTT
J: TRBJ1-5
V: TRBV19
D: TRBD1

CDR3: CAWSIGTSTDTQYF
DNA: TGTGCCTGGAGTATCGGGACTAGCACAGATACGCAGTATTTT
J: TRBJ2-3
V: TRBV30
D: -

CDR3: CASSLGDRGLYNEQFF
DNA: TGCGCCAGCAGCTTGGGAGACAGGGGGCTCTACAATGAGCAGTTCTTC
J: TRBJ2-1
V: TRBV5-1
D: TRBD1

CDR3: CASSQGGAPRTEAFF
DNA: TGCGCCAGCAGCCAAGGTGGGGCCCCAAGGACTGAAGCTTTCTTT
J: TRBJ1-1
V: TRBV4-3
D: -

CDR3: CASSVSLGVTGELFF
DNA: TGTGCCAGCAGTGTCTCCCTGGGCGTCACCGGGGAGCTGTTTTTT
J: TRBJ2-2
V: TRBV6-1
D: -

CDR3: CASSLGQGAYEQYF
DNA: TGTGCCAGCAGCTTGGGACAGGGGGCCTACGAGCAGTACTTC
J: TRBJ2-7
V: TRBV5-5
D: TRBD1

CDR3: CASSPPAQGASSYEQYF
DNA: TGTGCCAGCTCACCACCGGCTCAGGGCGCTAGCTCCTACGAGCAGTACTTC
J: TRBJ2-7
V: TRBV18
D: -

CDR3: CASSLGLVQETQYF
DNA: TGTGCCAGCAGCTTGGGACTGGTACAAGAGACCCAGTACTTC
J: TRBJ2-5
V: TRBV5-4
D: -

CDR3: CASARDQETQYF
DNA: TGCGCCAGCGCCCGGGACCAAGAGACCCAGTACTTC
J: TRBJ2-5
V: TRBV5-1
D: -

CDR3: CAWRQREWYEQYF
DNA: TGTGCCTGGAGACAACGGGAGTGGTACGAGCAGTACTTC
J: TRBJ2-7
V: TRBV30
D: -

CDR3: CASSLGRAGEKLFF
DNA: TGTGCCAGCAGCCTAGGGCGGGCTGGGGAAAAACTGTTTTTT
J: TRBJ1-4
V: TRBV7-9
D: -

CDR3: CASSYTLPGYEQYF
DNA: TGTGCCAGCAGTTACACCCTCCCGGGATACGAGCAGTACTTC
J: TRBJ2-7
V: TRBV6-5
D: -

CDR3: CASSVGGGSGANVLTF
DNA: TGTGCCAGCAGCGTAGGGGGGGGATCTGGGGCCAACGTCCTGACTTTC
J: TRBJ2-6
V: TRBV9
D: TRBD2

CDR3: CASSLAAGEYYEQYF
DNA: TGTGCCAGCAGCTTAGCGGCAGGGGAATATTACGAGCAGTACTTC
J: TRBJ2-7
V: TRBV11-1
D: -

CDR3: CASSPGQPNTEAFF
DNA: TGCGCCAGCAGCCCGGGACAGCCGAACACTGAAGCTTTCTTT
J: TRBJ1-1
V: TRBV5-1
D: TRBD1

CDR3: CASSLQLGATDTQYF
DNA: TGTGCCAGCAGCCTCCAATTGGGGGCCACAGATACGCAGTATTTT
J: TRBJ2-3
V: TRBV14
D: -

CDR3: CASSRGTSGSTEQYF
DNA: TGTGCCAGCTCACGGGGGACTAGCGGGAGTACCGAGCAGTACTTC
J: TRBJ2-7
V: TRBV18
D: TRBD2

CDR3: CAWGPGLAGVMNEQFF
DNA: TGTGCCTGGGGGCCGGGACTAGCGGGAGTCATGAATGAGCAGTTCTTC
J: TRBJ2-1
V: TRBV30
D: TRBD2

CDR3: CASSIGAGLYGYTF
DNA: TGTGCCAGTAGTATAGGGGCAGGATTATATGGCTACACCTTC
J: TRBJ1-2
V: TRBV19
D: -

CDR3: CASSLVGGAEAFF
DNA: TGTGCCAGCAGCTTGGTAGGCGGGGCAGAAGCTTTCTTT
J: TRBJ1-1
V: TRBV5-6
D: -

CDR3: CASSQDDLRESAPASYEQYF
DNA: TGTGCCAGCAGCCAAGATGACCTCCGGGAGAGCGCCCCGGCCTCCTACGAGCAGTACTTC
J: TRBJ2-7
V: TRBV4-2
D: -

CDR3: CASRGDRLADQETQYF
DNA: TGTGCCAGCAGGGGAGACCGACTAGCGGATCAAGAGACCCAGTACTTC
J: TRBJ2-5
V: TRBV25-1
D: TRBD2

CDR3: CASSVTGGNGYTF
DNA: TGCGCCAGCAGCGTAACAGGGGGCAATGGCTACACCTTC
J: TRBJ1-2
V: TRBV4-1
D: TRBD1

CDR3: CAISESARGSNQPQHF
DNA: TGTGCCATCAGTGAGTCAGCCAGGGGTAGCAATCAGCCCCAGCATTTT
J: TRBJ1-5
V: TRBV10-3
D: -

CDR3: CAIRRQGNTEAFF
DNA: TGTGCCATCCGACGACAGGGGAACACTGAAGCTTTCTTT
J: TRBJ1-1
V: TRBV10-3
D: TRBD1

CDR3: CASSSPGVGRAHEQYF
DNA: TGTGCCAGCAGTTCCCCAGGGGTGGGCCGTGCCCACGAGCAGTACTTC
J: TRBJ2-7
V: TRBV28
D: -

CDR3: CAWSSESYEQYF
DNA: TGTGCCTGGAGCAGCGAGTCCTACGAGCAGTACTTC
J: TRBJ2-7
V: TRBV30
D: -

CDR3: CASSQDVYYNEQFF
DNA: TGCGCCAGCAGCCAAGATGTCTATTACAATGAGCAGTTCTTC
J: TRBJ2-1
V: TRBV4-3
D: -

CDR3: CASSLVSASNQPQHF
DNA: TGTGCCAGCAGCTTAGTGAGCGCAAGCAATCAGCCCCAGCATTTT
J: TRBJ1-5
V: TRBV7-2
D: -

CDR3: CASSFTLESADSYEQYF
DNA: TGCGCCAGCAGCTTCACTCTCGAATCAGCGGACTCCTACGAGCAGTACTTC
J: TRBJ2-7
V: TRBV5-1
D: -

CDR3: CASSPGVSAYEQYF
DNA: TGTGCCAGCTCACCTGGCGTGAGCGCCTACGAGCAGTACTTC
J: TRBJ2-7
V: TRBV18
D: -

CDR3: CASSVAYRAGEQYF
DNA: TGTGCCAGCAGCGTCGCTTACAGGGCCGGCGAGCAGTACTTC
J: TRBJ2-7
V: TRBV9
D: -

CDR3: CASSPPGAGGYNEQFF
DNA: TGTGCCAGCAGTCCACCCGGAGCGGGAGGGTACAATGAGCAGTTCTTC
J: TRBJ2-1
V: TRBV28
D: TRBD2

CDR3: CAGAGMSSGHNEQFF
DNA: TGTGCCGGCGCTGGTATGTCTAGCGGGCACAATGAGCAGTTCTTC
J: TRBJ2-1
V: TRBV6-1
D: TRBD2

CDR3: CASSVAQRAADTQYF
DNA: TGTGCCAGCAGCGTAGCACAGCGGGCGGCAGATACGCAGTATTTT
J: TRBJ2-3
V: TRBV9
D: -

CDR3: CSVRTDYEQYF
DNA: TGCAGCGTTAGGACAGACTACGAGCAGTACTTC
J: TRBJ2-7
V: TRBV29-1
D: -